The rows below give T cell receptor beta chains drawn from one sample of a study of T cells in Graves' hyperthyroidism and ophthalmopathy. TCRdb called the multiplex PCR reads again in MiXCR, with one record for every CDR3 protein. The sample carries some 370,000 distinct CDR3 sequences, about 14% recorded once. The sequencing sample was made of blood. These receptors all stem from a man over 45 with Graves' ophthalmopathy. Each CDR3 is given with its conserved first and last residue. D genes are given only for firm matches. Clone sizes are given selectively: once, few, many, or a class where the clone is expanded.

CDR3 protein: CASSLGLDIQYF
CDR3 DNA: TGTGCCAGCAGCTTAGGTTTGGACATTCAGTACTTC
V gene: TRBV7-9
CDR3 length: 12
D gene: -
clone size: -
J gene: TRBJ2-4

CDR3 protein: CSVDRGGPMADTQYF
CDR3 DNA: TGCAGCGTGGACAGGGGTGGGCCTATGGCAGATACGCAGTATTTT
V gene: TRBV29-1
CDR3 length: 15
D gene: TRBD1
clone size: few
J gene: TRBJ2-3

CDR3 protein: CASSFGSFGDSPLHF
CDR3 DNA: TGTGCCAGCAGTTTTGGGAGCTTCGGTGATTCACCCCTCCACTTT
V gene: TRBV12-3/TRBV12-4
CDR3 length: 15
D gene: -
clone size: few
J gene: TRBJ1-6

CDR3 protein: CASSLTSGQRDEQYF
CDR3 DNA: TGTGCCAGCAGCTTAACCTCGGGACAGAGAGACGAGCAGTACTTC
V gene: TRBV7-3
CDR3 length: 15
D gene: TRBD1
clone size: many
J gene: TRBJ2-7

CDR3 protein: CASSKLLGHQIQYF
CDR3 DNA: TGTGCCAGCAGTAAACTCCTGGGACACCAGATTCAGTACTTC
V gene: TRBV6-1
CDR3 length: 14
D gene: -
clone size: many
J gene: TRBJ2-4

CDR3 protein: CASSLAGSRETQYF
CDR3 DNA: TGTGCCAGCAGTTTAGCAGGGAGTCGCGAGACCCAGTACTTC
V gene: TRBV28
CDR3 length: 14
D gene: -
clone size: -
J gene: TRBJ2-5

CDR3 protein: CASSQVVPASTDTQYF
CDR3 DNA: TGTGCCAGCAGCCAAGTCGTGCCGGCTAGCACAGATACGCAGTATTTT
V gene: TRBV3-1
CDR3 length: 16
D gene: -
clone size: many
J gene: TRBJ2-3

CDR3 protein: CASSLLVSSGNTIYF
CDR3 DNA: TGTGCCAGCAGCTTATTGGTTTCCTCTGGAAACACCATATATTTT
V gene: TRBV7-9
CDR3 length: 15
D gene: -
clone size: -
J gene: TRBJ1-3

CDR3 protein: CAWSVLGGGEAFF
CDR3 DNA: TGTGCCTGGAGTGTGCTGGGGGGCGGTGAAGCTTTCTTT
V gene: TRBV30
CDR3 length: 13
D gene: -
clone size: many
J gene: TRBJ1-1

CDR3 protein: CASSEWVVGGELFF
CDR3 DNA: TGTGCCAGCAGTGAATGGGTTGTGGGCGGGGAGCTGTTTTTT
V gene: TRBV6-1
CDR3 length: 14
D gene: -
clone size: few
J gene: TRBJ2-2

CDR3 protein: CASSLRGLGAFF
CDR3 DNA: TGTGCCAGCAGTTTAAGGGGACTTGGGGCTTTCTTT
V gene: TRBV28
CDR3 length: 12
D gene: -
clone size: many
J gene: TRBJ1-1

CDR3 protein: CASSLAGRAELAKNIQYF
CDR3 DNA: TGCGCCAGCAGCTTGGCGGGTCGGGCAGAACTAGCCAAAAACATTCAGTACTTC
V gene: TRBV5-1
CDR3 length: 18
D gene: -
clone size: -
J gene: TRBJ2-4

CDR3 protein: CASGQGAVYEQYF
CDR3 DNA: TGTGCCAGCGGACAGGGGGCAGTGTATGAGCAGTACTTC
V gene: TRBV2
CDR3 length: 13
D gene: TRBD1
clone size: many
J gene: TRBJ2-7

CDR3 protein: CASSFASGNNEKLFF
CDR3 DNA: TGTGCCAGCAGCTTCGCTTCTGGCAATAATGAAAAACTGTTTTTT
V gene: TRBV7-9
CDR3 length: 15
D gene: -
clone size: many
J gene: TRBJ1-4

CDR3 protein: CSVEDRTQETQYF
CDR3 DNA: TGCAGCGTAGAGGACCGGACCCAAGAGACCCAGTACTTC
V gene: TRBV29-1
CDR3 length: 13
D gene: -
clone size: many
J gene: TRBJ2-5

CDR3 protein: CASKEGQGGNYGYTF
CDR3 DNA: TGTGCCAGCAAAGAGGGACAGGGGGGCAACTATGGCTACACCTTC
V gene: TRBV6-1
CDR3 length: 15
D gene: TRBD1
clone size: few
J gene: TRBJ1-2

CDR3 protein: CASSPDRNYEQYF
CDR3 DNA: TGTGCCAGCAGTCCCGACAGGAACTACGAGCAGTACTTC
V gene: TRBV12-3/TRBV12-4
CDR3 length: 13
D gene: -
clone size: many
J gene: TRBJ2-7

CDR3 protein: CASRSTGVHNQPQHF
CDR3 DNA: TGTGCCAGCAGATCAACAGGGGTTCACAATCAGCCCCAGCATTTT
V gene: TRBV27
CDR3 length: 15
D gene: TRBD1
clone size: many
J gene: TRBJ1-5

CDR3 protein: CSVAPTGDPYGYTF
CDR3 DNA: TGCAGCGTTGCCCCCACAGGGGATCCCTATGGCTACACCTTC
V gene: TRBV29-1
CDR3 length: 14
D gene: TRBD1
clone size: -
J gene: TRBJ1-2

CDR3 protein: CASKGGANTGELFF
CDR3 DNA: TGTGCCAGCAAGGGTGGCGCGAACACCGGGGAGCTGTTTTTT
V gene: TRBV9
CDR3 length: 14
D gene: -
clone size: many
J gene: TRBJ2-2

CDR3 protein: CASSQDARGNTEAFF
CDR3 DNA: TGTGCCAGCAGCCAAGACGCTCGTGGAAACACTGAAGCTTTCTTT
V gene: TRBV3-1
CDR3 length: 15
D gene: -
clone size: many
J gene: TRBJ1-1

CDR3 protein: CASGEAGRGGRDTQYF
CDR3 DNA: TGTGCCAGTGGGGAAGCTGGGCGGGGAGGAAGAGATACGCAGTATTTT
V gene: TRBV19
CDR3 length: 16
D gene: -
clone size: -
J gene: TRBJ2-3

CDR3 protein: CASTVFGTGGSTEAFF
CDR3 DNA: TGTGCCAGCACCGTTTTTGGGACAGGGGGCTCCACTGAAGCTTTCTTT
V gene: TRBV2
CDR3 length: 16
D gene: TRBD1
clone size: few
J gene: TRBJ1-1

CDR3 protein: CASRKEWGTGELFF
CDR3 DNA: TGCGCCAGCAGGAAAGAATGGGGCACCGGGGAGCTGTTTTTT
V gene: TRBV5-1
CDR3 length: 14
D gene: -
clone size: -
J gene: TRBJ2-2

CDR3 protein: CSVTGTGTHEQYF
CDR3 DNA: TGCAGCGTGACCGGGACAGGGACGCACGAGCAGTACTTC
V gene: TRBV29-1
CDR3 length: 13
D gene: TRBD1
clone size: few
J gene: TRBJ2-7

CDR3 protein: CATSDPGLNTGELFF
CDR3 DNA: TGTGCCACCAGTGATCCGGGCCTGAACACCGGGGAGCTGTTTTTT
V gene: TRBV24-1
CDR3 length: 15
D gene: -
clone size: many
J gene: TRBJ2-2

CDR3 protein: CASSEETGLGTGELFF
CDR3 DNA: TGTGCCAGCAGTGAAGAGACAGGGTTGGGCACCGGGGAGCTGTTTTTT
V gene: TRBV2
CDR3 length: 16
D gene: TRBD1
clone size: -
J gene: TRBJ2-2

CDR3 protein: CSVDPTAVGETQYF
CDR3 DNA: TGCAGCGTTGACCCCACAGCAGTGGGGGAGACCCAGTACTTC
V gene: TRBV29-1
CDR3 length: 14
D gene: -
clone size: -
J gene: TRBJ2-5

CDR3 protein: CASSGEGGPPGKLFF
CDR3 DNA: TGTGCCAGCAGTGGGGAAGGGGGCCCTCCAGGGAAACTGTTTTTT
V gene: TRBV2
CDR3 length: 15
D gene: TRBD1
clone size: many
J gene: TRBJ1-4

CDR3 protein: CASSKRESHNEQFF
CDR3 DNA: TGTGCCAGTAGTAAGCGGGAGTCTCACAATGAGCAGTTCTTC
V gene: TRBV19
CDR3 length: 14
D gene: TRBD2
clone size: -
J gene: TRBJ2-1

CDR3 protein: CASSLGGAAGELFF
CDR3 DNA: TGCGCCAGCAGCTTGGGAGGGGCGGCCGGGGAGCTGTTTTTT
V gene: TRBV5-1
CDR3 length: 14
D gene: -
clone size: many
J gene: TRBJ2-2

CDR3 protein: CASLGDGSEAFF
CDR3 DNA: TGCGCCAGCCTGGGGGATGGGAGTGAAGCTTTCTTT
V gene: TRBV5-1
CDR3 length: 12
D gene: -
clone size: few
J gene: TRBJ1-1

CDR3 protein: CATSDTNEETQYF
CDR3 DNA: TGTGCCACCAGTGATACGAACGAAGAGACCCAGTACTTC
V gene: TRBV24-1
CDR3 length: 13
D gene: -
clone size: many
J gene: TRBJ2-5

CDR3 protein: CASGLAGVGTDTQYF
CDR3 DNA: TGTGCCAGCGGTCTAGCGGGAGTGGGAACAGATACGCAGTATTTT
V gene: TRBV6-1
CDR3 length: 15
D gene: TRBD2
clone size: few
J gene: TRBJ2-3

CDR3 protein: CSASTGTDTQYF
CDR3 DNA: TGCAGTGCTTCAACAGGCACAGATACGCAGTATTTT
V gene: TRBV20-1
CDR3 length: 12
D gene: -
clone size: many
J gene: TRBJ2-3

CDR3 protein: CASSPNGGLPIYEQYF
CDR3 DNA: TGTGCCAGCAGCCCAAACGGGGGACTACCCATATACGAGCAGTACTTC
V gene: TRBV27
CDR3 length: 16
D gene: TRBD2
clone size: many
J gene: TRBJ2-7

CDR3 protein: CASSTTGLAGVEQETQYF
CDR3 DNA: TGTGCCAGCAGCACCACGGGACTAGCGGGAGTAGAACAAGAGACCCAGTACTTC
V gene: TRBV11-2
CDR3 length: 18
D gene: TRBD2
clone size: -
J gene: TRBJ2-5

CDR3 protein: CASSDSPLGNTGELFF
CDR3 DNA: TGCGCCAGCAGTGATTCGCCCCTCGGGAACACCGGGGAGCTGTTTTTT
V gene: TRBV10-1
CDR3 length: 16
D gene: -
clone size: -
J gene: TRBJ2-2

CDR3 protein: CASRGSTCEQYF
CDR3 DNA: TGTGCCAGCAGGGGATCTACCTGCGAGCAGTACTTC
V gene: TRBV12-3/TRBV12-4
CDR3 length: 12
D gene: -
clone size: few
J gene: TRBJ2-7

CDR3 protein: CATSAGGLSASSSYEQYF
CDR3 DNA: TGTGCCACCAGTGCCGGCGGACTGTCGGCTTCTAGCTCCTACGAGCAGTACTTC
V gene: TRBV24-1
CDR3 length: 18
D gene: -
clone size: many
J gene: TRBJ2-7

CDR3 protein: CATSRMSSGANVLTF
CDR3 DNA: TGTGCCACCAGCAGGATGAGCTCTGGGGCCAACGTCCTGACTTTC
V gene: TRBV15
CDR3 length: 15
D gene: -
clone size: few
J gene: TRBJ2-6

CDR3 protein: CASSLEGTGRNEQFF
CDR3 DNA: TGTGCCAGCAGTCTGGAAGGGACAGGGCGCAATGAGCAGTTCTTC
V gene: TRBV2
CDR3 length: 15
D gene: TRBD1
clone size: many
J gene: TRBJ2-1

CDR3 protein: CSAEREGLIGELFF
CDR3 DNA: TGCAGCGCTGAGCGGGAGGGTCTCATCGGGGAGCTGTTTTTT
V gene: TRBV29-1
CDR3 length: 14
D gene: TRBD2
clone size: -
J gene: TRBJ2-2

CDR3 protein: CAWSPGAGANVLTF
CDR3 DNA: TGTGCCTGGAGTCCGGGGGCTGGGGCCAACGTCCTGACTTTC
V gene: TRBV30
CDR3 length: 14
D gene: -
clone size: many
J gene: TRBJ2-6

CDR3 protein: CASSPGTGGNQPQHF
CDR3 DNA: TGTGCCAGCAGCCCTGGGACAGGTGGGAATCAGCCCCAGCATTTT
V gene: TRBV11-1
CDR3 length: 15
D gene: TRBD1
clone size: many
J gene: TRBJ1-5

CDR3 protein: CASRRLAGGGDRNEQFF
CDR3 DNA: TGTGCCAGCAGGCGACTAGCGGGAGGGGGAGATCGGAATGAGCAGTTCTTC
V gene: TRBV7-9
CDR3 length: 17
D gene: TRBD2
clone size: many
J gene: TRBJ2-1

CDR3 protein: CASSLENSGWDTQYF
CDR3 DNA: TGCGCCAGCAGCTTGGAGAACTCGGGCTGGGATACGCAGTATTTT
V gene: TRBV5-1
CDR3 length: 15
D gene: -
clone size: many
J gene: TRBJ2-3

CDR3 protein: CASSEQTGTSGIGQFF
CDR3 DNA: TGTGCCAGCAGTGAGCAGACCGGGACTAGCGGGATCGGGCAGTTCTTC
V gene: TRBV2
CDR3 length: 16
D gene: TRBD2
clone size: many
J gene: TRBJ2-1

CDR3 protein: CSAGTGEFTEAFF
CDR3 DNA: TGCAGTGCGGGGACAGGGGAATTTACTGAAGCTTTCTTT
V gene: TRBV20-1
CDR3 length: 13
D gene: TRBD1
clone size: many
J gene: TRBJ1-1

CDR3 protein: CASSRREGNEQFF
CDR3 DNA: TGTGCCAGCAGTAGGCGGGAGGGCAATGAGCAGTTCTTC
V gene: TRBV2
CDR3 length: 13
D gene: TRBD2
clone size: -
J gene: TRBJ2-1

CDR3 protein: CASSRGPLGEYGYTF
CDR3 DNA: TGTGCCAGCAGCCGGGGTCCCCTAGGGGAGTATGGCTACACCTTC
V gene: TRBV5-4
CDR3 length: 15
D gene: -
clone size: many
J gene: TRBJ1-2

CDR3 protein: CAISESHQPQHF
CDR3 DNA: TGTGCCATCAGTGAGTCGCATCAGCCCCAGCATTTT
V gene: TRBV10-3
CDR3 length: 12
D gene: -
clone size: few
J gene: TRBJ1-5

CDR3 protein: CASSSTLFRTDTQYF
CDR3 DNA: TGTGCCAGCAGCTCGACTCTATTCCGCACAGATACGCAGTATTTT
V gene: TRBV7-9
CDR3 length: 15
D gene: -
clone size: -
J gene: TRBJ2-3